This T cell receptor beta chain was documented in a study of cytotoxic CD8 clonotypes in ibrutinib-treated CLL. Study background: A mean of approximately 260,000 productive templates and over 85,000 productive rearrangements was obtained per sample.

Trimming stripped 4 bases from V and 5 bases from J, with 19 bases between. CDR3 length: 16 residues. The germline gives CDR1 SGHRS, CDR2 YFSETQ. Overall study findings and caveats: The study found clonality rose at ibrutinib response, then fell toward baseline at progression. T-cell clonality at baseline went above that of age-matched healthy donors and rose and fell with circulating CD8+ T-cell counts. With treatment, public clonotypes, which were uncommon, either contracted or remained stable.

Only in-frame clones appear in the TCRdb table, and some are missing; sequencing was by immunoSEQ multiplex PCR. The sample has over 95,000 clones; about 50% are singletons. As regards this clone: Its antigen is currently unknown.

The V call is TRBV5-1, the J call TRBJ1-5, with D possibly being TRBD1 (6 bases). The sequence derives from a human donor with chronic lymphocytic leukemia. Material: PBMCs, obtained after 24 months of ibrutinib treatment. In nucleotides, the CDR3 is TGCGCCAGCAGCCCTACGTCAGGCAGGGGACATCAGCCCCAGCATTTT. It is translated as CASSPTSGRGHQPQHF.